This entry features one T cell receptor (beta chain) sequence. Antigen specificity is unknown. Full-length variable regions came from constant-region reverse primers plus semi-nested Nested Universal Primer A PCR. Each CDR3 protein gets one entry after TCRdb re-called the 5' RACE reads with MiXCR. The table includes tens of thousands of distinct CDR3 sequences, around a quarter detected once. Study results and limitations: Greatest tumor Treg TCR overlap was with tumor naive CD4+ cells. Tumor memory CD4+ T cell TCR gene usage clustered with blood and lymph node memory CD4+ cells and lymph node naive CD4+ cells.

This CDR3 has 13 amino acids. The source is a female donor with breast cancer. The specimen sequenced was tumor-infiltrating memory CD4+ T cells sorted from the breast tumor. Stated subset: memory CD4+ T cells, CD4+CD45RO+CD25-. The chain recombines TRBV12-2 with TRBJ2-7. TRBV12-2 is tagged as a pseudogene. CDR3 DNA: TGTGCAAGTCGCTTAGCGGGATCCTACGAGCAGTACTTC. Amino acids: CASRLAGSYEQYF.